The source of this T cell receptor beta chain is a study of shared clonotypes between healthy human individuals. Some clones are missing from TCRdb's copy, which holds only in-frame ones; the method was immunoSEQ multiplex PCR. The top ten clones hold more than 0.1% of a sample with around 2,000,000 clones, roughly 96% of them seen once. This TCR came from a man younger than 35 in good health. The sequencing sample was made of naive CD4+ T cells sorted from blood. Subset in this sample: CD45RA+ positively selected.

CDR3 sequence: CASIRDIHYEQYF. CDR3 in DNA: TGTGCCAGCATCCGGGACATCCACTACGAGCAGTACTTC. This sequence joins TRBV6-1 and TRBJ2-7; maybe TRBD1 (6 bases). Trimming stripped 7 bases from V and 3 bases from J, with 13 bases between. The CDR3 has 13 residues. Germline loops: CDR1 MNHNS, CDR2 SASEGT.